Below are 17 T cell receptor beta chains sequenced from a single sample in a study of shared clonotypes between healthy human individuals. Clones were sequenced by immunoSEQ multiplex PCR, and TCRdb holds only the in-frame ones, with some missing. Of about half a million clones in the sample, around 85% are singletons; the top ten hold over 9.5%. The source material was PBMCs. These receptors all come from a middle-aged woman in good health. Some clones in this sample may be carry-over from other donors' samples.

This chain connects TRBV30 to TRBJ2-1, with D perhaps TRBD1 or TRBD2 (5 bases each). Per germline, CDR1 GTSNPN and CDR2 SVGIG (reference sequence). CDR3 length equals 13 residues. Trimming shortened V by 3 bases and J by 8 bases, and 14 bases separated the two germline ends. The CDR3 region has the DNA TGTGCCTGGAGAGTCAAAGGGACGGATGAGCAGTTCTTC. Translated: CAWRVKGTDEQFF.

This clone was detected once. The chain employs TRBV10-3 and TRBJ1-6; 7 nucleotides align to TRBD1. The V gene's germline CDR1 is ENHRY and CDR2 SYGVKD. This CDR3 has 12 residues. With 10 bases clipped from V and 7 bases from J, the junction kept 4 bases outside the gene matches. The CDR3, as DNA: TGTGCCACCGGGACAGCAAATTCACCCCTCCACTTT. As protein: CATGTANSPLHF.

A word on this clone: The same CDR3 also results from other DNA sequences found in this sample. CDR3: CASSPATNEKLFF. The CDR3 coding sequence is TGTGCCAGCTCACCCGCAACTAATGAAAAACTGTTTTTT. This chain links TRBV18 with TRBJ1-4; D unresolved. V dropped 3 bases and J dropped 0 bases, with 2 bases sitting between them. The CDR3 contains 13 residues. Germline CDR1 and CDR2: KGHSH and LQKENI.

With respect to this clone: This probably arose from a read error, given a far larger clone one base away. The sample contains more than one DNA sequence encoding this CDR3. The rearrangement joins TRBV27 to TRBJ1-1; D is perhaps TRBD1 (6 bases). CDR3 length: 14 residues. Trimming took 0 bases from V and 5 from J, leaving 10 bases between them. Germline V gene lookup returns CDR1 MNHEY and CDR2 SMNVEV (reference sequence). For the CDR3, the DNA is TGTGCCAGCAGTTTATCTGGGGGGCGGACTGAAGCTTTCTTT. Protein: CASSLSGGRTEAFF.

The chain carries TRBV30 and TRBJ1-1; D is perhaps TRBD1 (6 bases). The germline V gene has CDR1 GTSNPN and CDR2 SVGIG (reference sequence). The CDR3 extends over 11 amino acids. V was pared by 7 bases and J by 8 bases, with 14 bases between. CDR3 region: CASKGGQEAFF. As DNA, the CDR3 is TGTGCCTCGAAGGGAGGACAGGAAGCTTTCTTT.

This clone occurred a few times. A read error is likely here: a far larger clone is one base away. The chain is built from TRBV19 and TRBJ1-5, with D possibly TRBD1 on 5 matching bases. The V gene's germline CDR1 is LNHDA and CDR2 SQIVND (reference sequence). The CDR3 has 14 amino acids. The ends were cut back, 7 bases at V and 0 bases at J, with 10 bases in the middle. CDR3 DNA sequence: TGTGCCAGTAATCAGGGCTTTAGCAATCAGCCCCAGCATTTT. Translated, it gives CASNQGFSNQPQHF. The variable domain in full, with the rest retrieved from reference TRBV19 and TRBJ1-5, is DGGITQSPKYLFRKEGQNVTLSCEQNLNHDAMYWYRQDPGQGLRLIYYSQIVNDFQKGDIAEGYSVSREKKESFPLTVTSAQKNPTAFYLCASNQGFSNQPQHFGDGTRLSIL.

This clone was counted only a few times. The rearrangement links TRBV10-3 to TRBJ2-7, with D possibly being TRBD2 (6 bases). V was pared by 6 bases and J by 3 bases, with 12 bases between. Germline assignment: CDR1 ENHRY and CDR2 SYGVKD. This CDR3 comprises 13 residues. The CDR3 DNA sequence: TGTGCCATCAGCTCGACTAGTGGCTACGAGCAGTACTTC. As protein: CAISSTSGYEQYF.

The chain carries TRBV4-2 and TRBJ2-3, with 8 bases fitting TRBD1. With V trimmed by 1 base and J by 0 bases, 3 bases remained unmatched. Looked up from germline, CDR1 is LGHNA and CDR2 is YNFKEQ. The CDR3 has 16 residues. CDR3: CASSQAWTGSTDTQYF. CDR3 nucleotide sequence: TGTGCCAGCAGCCAAGCTTGGACAGGGAGCACAGATACGCAGTATTTT.

V usage is TRBV30 and J usage is TRBJ1-5, with D possibly being TRBD1 (5 bases). The CDR3 is 14 residues long. CDR1 is GTSNPN and CDR2 is SVGIG in the germline V gene (reference sequence). Trimming took off 0 bases at V and 3 bases at J, with 9 bases between the two ends. DNA of the CDR3: TGTGCCTGGAGTGTAGGACAACACAATCAGCCCCAGCATTTT. Protein sequence: CAWSVGQHNQPQHF.

Note on this clone: Being one base from a much bigger clone, this may be a read error. The sample holds other DNA sequences that translate to the same CDR3. This chain links TRBV10-1 with TRBJ1-1, with unresolved D. In germline, CDR1 is WNHNN, CDR2 SYGVQD (reference sequence). The CDR3 consists of 13 residues. CDR3 amino acids: CASSEDSYTGAFF. DNA for the CDR3: TGCGCCAGCAGCGAGGATAGCTACACTGGAGCTTTCTTT.

As to this clone: A read error is possible here, since a much larger clone lies one base away. Within the sample, other DNA sequences also encode this same CDR3. V is TRBV7-2 and J is TRBJ2-1, with no clear D. The CDR3 is 13 residues long. The germline gives CDR1 SGHTA, CDR2 FQGNSA. Trimming took 5 bases from V and 10 from J, leaving 15 bases between them. For the CDR3, the DNA is TGTGCCAGCAGCCCTATCCAGCGTGGGGAGCAGTTCTTC. This encodes CASSPIQRGEQFF.

The chain recombines TRBV18 with TRBJ1-1; the match to TRBD1 covers 7 bases. From germline, CDR1 is KGHSH and CDR2 LQKENI. The length of the CDR3 is 15 residues. The V and J ends lost 2 bases and 6 bases, in that order; junction bases with no gene match: 9. The CDR3 bases are TGTGCCAGCTCACCAAGGGGGCGAGAGGTCCCTGAAGCTTTCTTT. Encoded protein: CASSPRGREVPEAFF.

Of note for this clone: Only one base separates this from a far larger clonotype, so it likely reflects a read error. The chain uses TRBV7-9 and TRBJ1-1; 10 nucleotides match TRBD1. Germline V gives CDR1 SEHNR, CDR2 FQNEAQ (reference sequence). The V and J ends lost 1 base and 7 bases, in that order; junction bases with no gene match: 6. The CDR3 loop spans 15 amino acids. The CDR3 nucleotides are TGTGCCAGCAGCTTAGGCGGGACAGGGGACCGTGAAGCTTTCTTT. This codes for CASSLGGTGDREAFF. Complete variable domain (other parts from reference TRBV7-9 and TRBJ1-1): DTGVSQNPRHKITKRGQNVTFRCDPISEHNRLYWYRQTLGQGPEFLTYFQNEAQLEKSRLLSDRFSAERPKGSFSTLEIQRTEQGDSAMYLCASSLGGTGDREAFFGQGTRLTVV.

This chain connects TRBV30 to TRBJ1-5, with D uncertain. Looked up from germline, CDR1 is GTSNPN and CDR2 is SVGIG (reference sequence). This CDR3 is built from 13 residues. The V end lost 0 bases, the J end lost 4 bases, and 7 bases lay between the germline ends. CDR3 protein: CAWSVSRNQPQHF. The CDR3 DNA reads as TGTGCCTGGAGTGTATCCCGGAATCAGCCCCAGCATTTT. Together with reference TRBV30 and TRBJ1-5, the CDR3 gives the full variable domain: SQTIHQWPATLVQPVGSPLSLECTVEGTSNPNLYWYRQAAGRGLQLLFYSVGIGQISSEVPQNLSASRPQDRQFILSSKKLLLSDSGFYLCAWSVSRNQPQHFGDGTRLSIL.

This chain links TRBV11-2 with TRBJ1-1; no firm D call. The V and J ends lost 5 bases and 5 bases respectively, with 12 bases between them. Germline V gene lookup returns CDR1 SGHAT and CDR2 FQNNGV. The CDR3 is 13 residues long. The CDR3 loop reads CASSPRLGTEAFF. Here the CDR3 DNA reads TGTGCCAGCAGCCCGCGGTTGGGAACTGAAGCTTTCTTT.

This chain links TRBV4-1 with TRBJ1-2; possibly TRBD1 for D (5 bases). The CDR3 is 16 residues long. Trimming removed 1 base at V and 0 bases at J, with 12 bases between. Per germline, CDR1 MGHRA and CDR2 YSYEKL. CDR3 sequence (DNA): TGCGCCAGCAGCCAAGGAGGGGCCCGCGCTAACTATGGCTACACCTTC. This sequence encodes CASSQGGARANYGYTF.

V gene TRBV5-1 combines with J gene TRBJ2-1; D not resolved. The germline gives CDR1 SGHRS, CDR2 YFSETQ. The ends were cut back, 0 bases at V and 0 bases at J, with 13 bases in the middle. The CDR3 loop spans 17 amino acids. In nucleotides, the CDR3 is TGCGCCAGCAGCTTGGGGGAATTGAGGAGCTCCTACAATGAGCAGTTCTTC. Amino acids: CASSLGELRSSYNEQFF.